This T cell receptor beta chain was identified in a study of post-analysis software for immune sequencing data. The CDR3 spans 14 residues. The V gene lost 3 bases and the J gene lost 1 base, with 9 bases spanning the gap. Germline V gene lookup returns CDR1 WNHNN and CDR2 SYGVQD (reference sequence). Broader study findings: With F measure, samples from one preparation batch clustered together strongly. Roughly 5 TRBV segments (TRBV5-6, TRBV5-1 and TRBV20-1 among them) occurred more frequently in patients than in controls.

Unique molecular identifiers were carried by the TCR beta cDNA libraries. TCRdb independently ran MiXCR on the PCR reads; one entry per CDR3 protein. The data contain around 440,000 distinct CDR3 sequences, under 55% of them singletons. This clonotype was seen only once. Its antigen remains unidentified. Sequencing input: blood. This rearrangement joins TRBV10-1 to TRBJ2-5; D call uncertain. This sequence was found in a girl between 10 and 17 years old with multiple sclerosis. This CDR3 is CASSDRRSQETQYF. CDR3 nucleotides: TGCGCCAGCAGTGACAGGCGGAGCCAAGAGACCCAGTACTTC.